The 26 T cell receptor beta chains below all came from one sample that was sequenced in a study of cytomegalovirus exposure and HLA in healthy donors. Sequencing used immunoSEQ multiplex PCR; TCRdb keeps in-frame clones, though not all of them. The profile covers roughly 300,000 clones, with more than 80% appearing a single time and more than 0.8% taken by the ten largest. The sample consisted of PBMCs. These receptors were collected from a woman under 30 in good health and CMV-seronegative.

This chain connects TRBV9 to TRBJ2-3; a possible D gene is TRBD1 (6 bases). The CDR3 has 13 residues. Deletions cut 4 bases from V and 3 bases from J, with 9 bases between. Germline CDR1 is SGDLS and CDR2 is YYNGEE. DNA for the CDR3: TGTGCCAGCAGCATCACAGGGACAGATACGCAGTATTTT. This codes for CASSITGTDTQYF.

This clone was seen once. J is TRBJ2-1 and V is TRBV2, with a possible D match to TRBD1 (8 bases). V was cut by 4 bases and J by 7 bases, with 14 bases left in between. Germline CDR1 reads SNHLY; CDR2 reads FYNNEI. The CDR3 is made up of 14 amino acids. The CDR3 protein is CASSVQGGRNEQFF. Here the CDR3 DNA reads TGTGCCAGCAGTGTACAGGGGGGGAGGAATGAGCAGTTCTTC.

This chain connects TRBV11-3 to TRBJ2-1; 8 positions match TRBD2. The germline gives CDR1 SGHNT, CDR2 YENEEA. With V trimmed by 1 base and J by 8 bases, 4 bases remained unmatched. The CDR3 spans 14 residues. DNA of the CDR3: TGTGCCAGCAGCTTAGGTTGGCGGGAGGATGAGCAGTTCTTC. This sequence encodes CASSLGWREDEQFF.

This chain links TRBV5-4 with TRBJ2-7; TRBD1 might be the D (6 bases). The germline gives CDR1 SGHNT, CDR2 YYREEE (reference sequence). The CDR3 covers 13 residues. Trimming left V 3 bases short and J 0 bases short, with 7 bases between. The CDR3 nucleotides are TGTGCCAGCAGCTGGGACACCTCCTACGAGCAGTACTTC. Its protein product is CASSWDTSYEQYF.

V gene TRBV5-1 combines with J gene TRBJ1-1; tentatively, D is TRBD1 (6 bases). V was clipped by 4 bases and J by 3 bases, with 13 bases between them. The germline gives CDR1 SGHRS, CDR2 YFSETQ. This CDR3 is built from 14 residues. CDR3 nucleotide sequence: TGCGCCAGCAGCCCCCGAGGGGGAGACACTGAAGCTTTCTTT. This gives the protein CASSPRGGDTEAFF.

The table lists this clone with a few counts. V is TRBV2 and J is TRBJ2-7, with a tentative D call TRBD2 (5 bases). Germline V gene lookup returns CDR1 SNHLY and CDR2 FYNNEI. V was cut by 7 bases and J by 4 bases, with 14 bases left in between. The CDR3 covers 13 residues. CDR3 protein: CASNSRAKYEQYF. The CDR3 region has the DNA TGTGCCAGCAATTCGCGGGCTAAGTACGAGCAGTACTTC.

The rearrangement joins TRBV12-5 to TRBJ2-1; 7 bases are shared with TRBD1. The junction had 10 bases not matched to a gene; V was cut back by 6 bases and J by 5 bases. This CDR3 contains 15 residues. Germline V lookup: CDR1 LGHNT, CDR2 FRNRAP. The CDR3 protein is CASGRDRSGHNEQFF. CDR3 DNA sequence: TGTGCTAGTGGAAGGGACAGATCAGGTCACAATGAGCAGTTCTTC.

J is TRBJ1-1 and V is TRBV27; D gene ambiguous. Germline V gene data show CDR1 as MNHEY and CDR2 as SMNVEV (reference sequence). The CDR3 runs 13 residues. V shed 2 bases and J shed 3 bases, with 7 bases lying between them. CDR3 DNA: TGTGCCAGCAGTTTAGGGCATTACACTGAAGCTTTCTTT. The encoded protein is CASSLGHYTEAFF.

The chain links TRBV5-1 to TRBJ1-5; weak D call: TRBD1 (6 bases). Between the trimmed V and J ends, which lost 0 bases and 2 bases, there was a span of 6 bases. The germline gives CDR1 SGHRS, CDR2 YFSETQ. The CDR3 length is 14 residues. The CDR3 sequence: CASSLEGGNQPQHF. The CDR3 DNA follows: TGCGCCAGCAGCTTGGAGGGGGGCAATCAGCCCCAGCATTTT.

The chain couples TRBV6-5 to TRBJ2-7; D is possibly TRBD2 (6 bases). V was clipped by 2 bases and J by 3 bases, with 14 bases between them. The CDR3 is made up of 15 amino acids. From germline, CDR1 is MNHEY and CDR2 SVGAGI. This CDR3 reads CASSYQGGAGYEQYF. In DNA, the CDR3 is TGTGCCAGCAGTTACCAGGGCGGGGCAGGCTACGAGCAGTACTTC.

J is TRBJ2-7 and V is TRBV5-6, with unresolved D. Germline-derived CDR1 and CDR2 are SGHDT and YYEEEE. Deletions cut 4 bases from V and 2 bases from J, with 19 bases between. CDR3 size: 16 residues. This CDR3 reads CASSPGPNGDPYEQYF. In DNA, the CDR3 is TGTGCCAGCAGCCCCGGCCCGAACGGAGATCCCTACGAGCAGTACTTC.

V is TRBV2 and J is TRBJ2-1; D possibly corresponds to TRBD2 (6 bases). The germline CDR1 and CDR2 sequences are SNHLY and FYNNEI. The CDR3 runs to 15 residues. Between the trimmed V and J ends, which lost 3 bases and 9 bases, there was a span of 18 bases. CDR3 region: CASSEEQTSSGEQFF. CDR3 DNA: TGTGCCAGCAGTGAGGAACAGACTAGTTCGGGTGAGCAGTTCTTC.

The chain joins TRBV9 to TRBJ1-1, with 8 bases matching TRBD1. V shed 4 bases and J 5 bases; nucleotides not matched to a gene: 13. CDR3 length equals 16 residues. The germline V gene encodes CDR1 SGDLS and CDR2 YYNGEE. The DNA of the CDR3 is TGTGCCAGCAGCAGACGATTACAGGGGGGCACGACTGAAGCTTTCTTT. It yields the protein CASSRRLQGGTTEAFF.

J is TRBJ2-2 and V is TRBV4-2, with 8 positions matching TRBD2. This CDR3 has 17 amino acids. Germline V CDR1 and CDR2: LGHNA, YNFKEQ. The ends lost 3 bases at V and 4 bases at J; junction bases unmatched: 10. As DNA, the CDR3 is TGTGCCAGCAGCCACACTCCGGGACTAGTCGGCACCGGGGAGCTGTTTTTT. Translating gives CASSHTPGLVGTGELFF.

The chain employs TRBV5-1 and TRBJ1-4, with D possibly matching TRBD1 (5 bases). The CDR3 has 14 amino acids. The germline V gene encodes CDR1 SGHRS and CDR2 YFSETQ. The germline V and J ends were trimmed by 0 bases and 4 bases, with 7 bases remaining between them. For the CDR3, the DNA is TGCGCCAGCAGCTTGGGACAGAATAATGAAAAACTGTTTTTT. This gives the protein CASSLGQNNEKLFF.

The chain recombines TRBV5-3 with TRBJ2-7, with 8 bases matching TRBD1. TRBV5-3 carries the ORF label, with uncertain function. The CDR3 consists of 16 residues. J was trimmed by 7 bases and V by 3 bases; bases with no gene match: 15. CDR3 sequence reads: CARSSRDRCLFEEQYF. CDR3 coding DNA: TGTGCCAGAAGCTCCAGGGACAGGTGCCTTTTTGAGGAGCAGTACTTC.

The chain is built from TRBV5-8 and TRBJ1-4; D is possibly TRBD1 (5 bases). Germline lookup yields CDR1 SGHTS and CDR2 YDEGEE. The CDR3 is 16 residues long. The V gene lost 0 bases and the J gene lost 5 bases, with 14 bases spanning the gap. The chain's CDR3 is CASSLESAGQNEKLFF. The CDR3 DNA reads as TGTGCCAGCAGCTTGGAGTCCGCAGGGCAGAATGAAAAACTGTTTTTT.

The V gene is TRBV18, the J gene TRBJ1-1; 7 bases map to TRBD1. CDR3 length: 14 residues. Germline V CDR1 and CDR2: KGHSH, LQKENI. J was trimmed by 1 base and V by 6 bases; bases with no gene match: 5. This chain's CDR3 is CASSEGAANTEAFF. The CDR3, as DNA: TGTGCCAGCTCGGAGGGGGCGGCGAACACTGAAGCTTTCTTT.

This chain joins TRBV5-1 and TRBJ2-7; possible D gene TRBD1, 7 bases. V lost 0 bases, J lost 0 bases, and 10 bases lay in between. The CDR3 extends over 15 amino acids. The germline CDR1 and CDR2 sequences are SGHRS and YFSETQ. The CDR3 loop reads CASSLGQGGSYEQYF. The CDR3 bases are TGCGCCAGCAGCTTGGGGCAGGGGGGCTCCTACGAGCAGTACTTC. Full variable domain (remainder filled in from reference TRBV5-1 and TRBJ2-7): KAGVTQTPRYLIKTRGQQVTLSCSPISGHRSVSWYQQTPGQGLQFLFEYFSETQRNKGNFPGRFSGRQFSNSRSEMNVSTLELGDSALYLCASSLGQGGSYEQYFGPGTRLTVT.

The CDR3 here is CASSQFVSQPQHF. The CDR3 DNA sequence: TGTGCCAGCAGCCAATTTGTTAGTCAGCCCCAGCATTTT. The chain uses TRBV14 and TRBJ1-5; no clear D. The CDR3 is made up of 13 amino acids. Trimming left V 2 bases short and J 6 bases short, with 8 bases between. Germline loops: CDR1 SGHDN, CDR2 FVKESK. The complete variable domain, with remaining parts taken from reference TRBV14 and TRBJ1-5, reads EAGVTQFPSHSVIEKGQTVTLRCDPISGHDNLYWYRRVMGKEIKFLLHFVKESKQDESGMPNNRFLAERTGGTYSTLKVQPAELEDSGVYFCASSQFVSQPQHFGDGTRLSIL.

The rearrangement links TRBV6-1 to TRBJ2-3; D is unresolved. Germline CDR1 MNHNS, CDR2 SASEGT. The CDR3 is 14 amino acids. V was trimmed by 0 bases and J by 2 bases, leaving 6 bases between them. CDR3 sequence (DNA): TGTGCCAGCAGTGAAGCCCTATACACAGATACGCAGTATTTT. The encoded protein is CASSEALYTDTQYF.

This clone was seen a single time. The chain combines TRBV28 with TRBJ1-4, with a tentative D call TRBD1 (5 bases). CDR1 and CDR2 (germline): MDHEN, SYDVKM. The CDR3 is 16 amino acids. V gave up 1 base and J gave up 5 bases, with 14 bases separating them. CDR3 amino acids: CASSLLGGSVNEKLFF. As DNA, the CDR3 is TGTGCCAGCAGTTTATTGGGGGGTTCGGTGAATGAAAAACTGTTTTTT.

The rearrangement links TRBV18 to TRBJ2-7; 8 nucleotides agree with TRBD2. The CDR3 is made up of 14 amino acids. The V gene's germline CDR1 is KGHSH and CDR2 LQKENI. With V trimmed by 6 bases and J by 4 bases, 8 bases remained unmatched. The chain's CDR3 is CASSPGTSGYEQYF. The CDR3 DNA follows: TGTGCCAGCTCTCCCGGAACTAGCGGATACGAGCAGTACTTC. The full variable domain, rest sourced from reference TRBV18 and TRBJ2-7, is NAGVMQNPRHLVRRRGQEARLRCSPMKGHSHVYWYRQLPEEGLKFMVYLQKENIIDESGMPKERFSAEFPKEGPSILRIQQVVRGDSAAYFCASSPGTSGYEQYFGPGTRLTVT.

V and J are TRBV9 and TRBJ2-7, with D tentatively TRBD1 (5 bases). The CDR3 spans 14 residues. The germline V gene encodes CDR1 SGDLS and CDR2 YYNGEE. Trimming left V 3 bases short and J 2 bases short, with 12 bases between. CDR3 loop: CASSAGKTPYEQYF. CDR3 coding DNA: TGTGCCAGCAGCGCAGGGAAAACGCCCTACGAGCAGTACTTC. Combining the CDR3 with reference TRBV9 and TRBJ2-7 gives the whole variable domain DSGVTQTPKHLITATGQRVTLRCSPRSGDLSVYWYQQSLDQGLQFLIQYYNGEERAKGNILERFSAQQFPDLHSELNLSSLELGDSALYFCASSAGKTPYEQYFGPGTRLTVT.

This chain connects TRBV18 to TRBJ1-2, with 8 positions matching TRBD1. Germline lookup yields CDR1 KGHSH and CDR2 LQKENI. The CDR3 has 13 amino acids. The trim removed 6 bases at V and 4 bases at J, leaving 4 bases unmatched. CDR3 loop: CASSGTGAYGYTF. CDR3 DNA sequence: TGTGCCAGCTCGGGGACAGGCGCCTATGGCTACACCTTC.

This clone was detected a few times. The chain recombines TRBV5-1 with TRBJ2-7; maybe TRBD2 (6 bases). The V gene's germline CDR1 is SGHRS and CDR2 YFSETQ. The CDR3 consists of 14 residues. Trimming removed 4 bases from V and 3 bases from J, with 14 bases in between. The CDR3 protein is CASSMTGEYYEQYF. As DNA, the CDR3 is TGCGCCAGCAGCATGACGGGAGAGTACTACGAGCAGTACTTC.